Listed below are T cell receptor beta chains from one sample, sequenced in a study of a mutant IDH1 vaccine in newly diagnosed glioma. Here immunoSEQ multiplex PCR was the method, and the copy in TCRdb shows in-frame clones only, minus some. The sample holds about 68,000 clones, 60% to 85% seen once. This specimen consisted of PBMCs, obtained from a glioma patient treated with radiotherapy, temozolomide or both. The receptors were sampled from a man between 45 and 60 years old with glioma. The conserved cysteine and the conserved F or W are not part of the CDR3 here. The order of the fields is J gene, V gene, clone size, CDR3 protein. Expanded clones get a size class; other rows say once, few or many, or leave the size out.

j_call: TRBJ2-7
v_call: TRBV5-5
clone_size: .
cdr3_aa: ASSLVAAGPYEQY

j_call: TRBJ1-4
v_call: TRBV28
clone_size: .
cdr3_aa: ASSSGGNEKLF

j_call: TRBJ2-7
v_call: TRBV6-5
clone_size: once
cdr3_aa: ASSNRGSYEQY

j_call: TRBJ1-4
v_call: TRBV4-1
clone_size: .
cdr3_aa: ASSPSNRGEKLF

j_call: TRBJ2-3
v_call: TRBV2
clone_size: .
cdr3_aa: ASSELTGGGRKTDTQY

j_call: TRBJ2-7
v_call: TRBV4-1
clone_size: once
cdr3_aa: ASSQEGGLVYEQY

j_call: TRBJ2-7
v_call: TRBV6-1
clone_size: few
cdr3_aa: ASSEQGGRYEQY

j_call: TRBJ2-6
v_call: TRBV7-2
clone_size: .
cdr3_aa: ASSSLGGANVLT

j_call: TRBJ1-1
v_call: TRBV7-2
clone_size: .
cdr3_aa: ASSLGGARRLNTEAF

j_call: TRBJ1-4
v_call: TRBV6-5
clone_size: .
cdr3_aa: ASRRGQGGEKLF

j_call: TRBJ1-6
v_call: TRBV2
clone_size: few
cdr3_aa: ASRGQGGSPLH

j_call: TRBJ1-6
v_call: TRBV18
clone_size: .
cdr3_aa: ASSRPGRERPSTLH

j_call: TRBJ1-6
v_call: TRBV5-1
clone_size: .
cdr3_aa: ASSLEGGGNSPLH

j_call: TRBJ1-2
v_call: TRBV25-1
clone_size: .
cdr3_aa: ASSGLQGYGYT

j_call: TRBJ1-2
v_call: TRBV18
clone_size: .
cdr3_aa: ASSPDRELYGYT

j_call: TRBJ2-3
v_call: TRBV30
clone_size: .
cdr3_aa: AWSPTDTQY

j_call: TRBJ2-5
v_call: TRBV20-1
clone_size: .
cdr3_aa: SAPGGETQY

j_call: TRBJ1-6
v_call: TRBV5-5
clone_size: once
cdr3_aa: ASSWGGADSPLH

j_call: TRBJ1-2
v_call: TRBV6-1
clone_size: .
cdr3_aa: ASSVEGSGYT

j_call: TRBJ2-3
v_call: TRBV25-1
clone_size: few
cdr3_aa: ASSETDTQY

j_call: TRBJ1-5
v_call: TRBV5-1
clone_size: .
cdr3_aa: ASSLASGDNQPQH

j_call: TRBJ2-2
v_call: TRBV30
clone_size: .
cdr3_aa: ARSGTVGGAGELF

j_call: TRBJ2-1
v_call: TRBV7-9
clone_size: .
cdr3_aa: ASNSGLGNEQF

j_call: TRBJ2-7
v_call: TRBV6-1
clone_size: .
cdr3_aa: ASLQLPSYEQY

j_call: TRBJ2-4
v_call: TRBV11-2
clone_size: .
cdr3_aa: ASSQSGGVSKNIQY

j_call: TRBJ1-6
v_call: TRBV10-3
clone_size: .
cdr3_aa: AIREGQGNSPLH

j_call: TRBJ1-1
v_call: TRBV30
clone_size: .
cdr3_aa: AWSADRESTEAF

j_call: TRBJ2-1
v_call: TRBV13
clone_size: .
cdr3_aa: ASSSIVGAGVSYNEQF

j_call: TRBJ2-2
v_call: TRBV7-9
clone_size: .
cdr3_aa: ASSPRGGLSGELF

j_call: TRBJ2-7
v_call: TRBV6-6
clone_size: .
cdr3_aa: ASKARAYEQY

j_call: TRBJ1-1
v_call: TRBV14
clone_size: few
cdr3_aa: ASSQGQGATETEAF

j_call: TRBJ1-3
v_call: TRBV30
clone_size: .
cdr3_aa: AWSPGRGTIY

j_call: TRBJ1-2
v_call: TRBV6-1
clone_size: .
cdr3_aa: ASSEAPDRGTGYT

j_call: TRBJ1-4
v_call: TRBV2
clone_size: .
cdr3_aa: ASSAGTTNEKLF

j_call: TRBJ2-6
v_call: TRBV10-3
clone_size: .
cdr3_aa: AISVGPGDSGANVLT

j_call: TRBJ2-2
v_call: TRBV6-5
clone_size: .
cdr3_aa: ASRRARTGELF

j_call: TRBJ1-5
v_call: TRBV5-7
clone_size: many
cdr3_aa: ASSWPQGDQPQH

j_call: TRBJ1-5
v_call: TRBV4-1
clone_size: .
cdr3_aa: ASSQVGREQPQH

j_call: TRBJ1-2
v_call: TRBV5-1
clone_size: .
cdr3_aa: ASSPMSGGGGYT

j_call: TRBJ1-1
v_call: TRBV14
clone_size: medium-sized
cdr3_aa: ASSALGGASEAF

j_call: TRBJ2-7
v_call: TRBV14
clone_size: .
cdr3_aa: ASSQLGLEQY

j_call: TRBJ1-5
v_call: TRBV27
clone_size: once
cdr3_aa: ASSLKSNQPQH

j_call: TRBJ1-5
v_call: TRBV6-5
clone_size: .
cdr3_aa: ASKKQGLGNQPQH

j_call: TRBJ2-2
v_call: TRBV18
clone_size: .
cdr3_aa: ATPKGQANTGELF

j_call: TRBJ2-3
v_call: TRBV18
clone_size: .
cdr3_aa: ASAPIEELTDTQY

j_call: TRBJ2-6
v_call: TRBV18
clone_size: .
cdr3_aa: ASSPGRANVLT

j_call: TRBJ2-2
v_call: TRBV5-1
clone_size: .
cdr3_aa: ASSGAGQNTGELF

j_call: TRBJ2-7
v_call: TRBV9
clone_size: .
cdr3_aa: ASSPGTGGAYEQY

j_call: TRBJ2-7
v_call: TRBV19
clone_size: .
cdr3_aa: ASSTRGGAYYEQY

j_call: TRBJ1-2
v_call: TRBV4-1
clone_size: .
cdr3_aa: ASSQEWGGGYT

j_call: TRBJ1-1
v_call: TRBV10-3
clone_size: .
cdr3_aa: AISESGTKAF

j_call: TRBJ2-2
v_call: TRBV4-1
clone_size: .
cdr3_aa: ASSQGSTGELF

j_call: TRBJ1-4
v_call: TRBV28
clone_size: few
cdr3_aa: ASSPRVEKLF

j_call: TRBJ2-2
v_call: TRBV2
clone_size: once
cdr3_aa: ASSEGVLGTGELF

j_call: TRBJ1-2
v_call: TRBV6-5
clone_size: few
cdr3_aa: ASSLGDYYGYT

j_call: TRBJ2-3
v_call: TRBV29-1
clone_size: .
cdr3_aa: SHSTGGAGDTQY

j_call: TRBJ2-7
v_call: TRBV20-1
clone_size: .
cdr3_aa: SARDGYEQY